Listed here is a single T cell receptor (beta chain). This record comes from a study of Ad26.COV2.S vaccination and SARS-CoV-2 variants. Using immunoSEQ multiplex PCR, the repertoire was profiled, and TCRdb retains in-frame clones only, with some absent. The sample consists of some 300,000 clones, approximately 80% of them appearing once. Noted treatment: roughly 20 received Ad26.COV2.S at low or high dose, single or two shots; about five received placebo; per-sample allocation not given. Specimen acquisition occurred on day 63 following the initial vaccine or placebo injection. The source was peripheral blood, collected in a trial of Ad26.COV2.S vaccine versus placebo. The TCR sequence derives from a person aged 18-60 years who received the Ad26.COV2.S COVID-19 vaccine or a placebo.

The CDR3 is CASSERGLLTQYF. The CDR3 DNA follows: TGTGCCAGCAGTGAGAGGGGGCTATTAACCCAGTACTTC. The rearrangement links TRBV6-1 to TRBJ2-5; 7 bases match TRBD1. With 3 bases clipped from V and 8 bases from J, the junction kept 6 bases outside the gene matches. From germline, CDR1 is MNHNS and CDR2 SASEGT. There are 13 residues in the CDR3.